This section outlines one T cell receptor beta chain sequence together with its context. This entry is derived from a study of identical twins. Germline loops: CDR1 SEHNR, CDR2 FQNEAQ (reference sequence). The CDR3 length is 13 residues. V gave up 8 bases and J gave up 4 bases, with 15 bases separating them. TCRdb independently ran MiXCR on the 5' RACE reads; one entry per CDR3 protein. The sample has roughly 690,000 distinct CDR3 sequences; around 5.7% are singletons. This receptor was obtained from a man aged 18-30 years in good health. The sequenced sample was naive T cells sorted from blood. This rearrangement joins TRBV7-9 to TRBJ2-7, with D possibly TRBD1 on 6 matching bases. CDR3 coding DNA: TGTGCCAGCTCCCGGGACACACTTTACGAGCAGTACTTC. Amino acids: CASSRDTLYEQYF.